Listed below are T cell receptor beta chains from one sample, sequenced in a study of control samples from healthy donors and cancer patients. Measured with immunoSEQ multiplex PCR; TCRdb has only the in-frame clones, and not every one. The sample has 25,000 to 35,000 clones, 91% seen once. Material: PBMCs. These receptors all come from a man aged 50 to 59 with lung cancer. The CDR3 runs from the conserved cysteine through the conserved F or W. A D gene is named only where the DNA matches it firmly. Not all rows give a size; the values are once, few, many and, for expanded clones, a class.

v_call	d_call	clone_size	j_call	cdr3_aa	cdr3_nt
TRBV7-6	TRBD2	.	TRBJ2-5	CASSSLPGGGNQETQYF	TGTGCCAGCAGCTCACTCCCCGGGGGGGGGAATCAAGAGACCCAGTACTTC
TRBV20-1	.	.	TRBJ1-2	CSASYLDYGYTF	TGCAGTGCTAGTTACCTCGACTATGGCTACACCTTC
TRBV5-1	TRBD2	.	TRBJ2-5	CASSSGLAGGYQETQYF	TGCGCCAGCAGCTCGGGACTAGCGGGGGGTTACCAAGAGACCCAGTACTTC
TRBV6-7	TRBD1	once	TRBJ2-7	CASFPRDRKNEQYF	TGTGCCAGCTTCCCCCGGGACAGGAAGAACGAGCAGTACTTC
TRBV19	.	.	TRBJ2-3	CASSIRRTRLSADTQYF	TGTGCCAGTAGTATACGGAGGACAAGGCTATCCGCAGATACGCAGTATTTT
TRBV10-2	TRBD1	.	TRBJ1-6	CASSEEPGTGHNSPLHF	TGCGCCAGCAGTGAGGAGCCCGGGACAGGCCATAATTCACCCCTCCACTTT
TRBV6-6	.	.	TRBJ2-7	CASRRNNLMGSSSSYEQYF	TGTGCCAGCAGACGAAATAATTTGATGGGCAGTTCCAGCTCCTACGAGCAGTACTTC
TRBV18	.	.	TRBJ1-1	CASSILSRELRTEAFF	TGTGCCAGCTCAATACTCAGCCGGGAGCTACGAACTGAAGCTTTCTTT
TRBV20-1	TRBD1	.	TRBJ2-5	CSASVGTAYETQYF	TGCAGTGCTAGTGTAGGGACAGCTTACGAGACCCAGTACTTC
TRBV5-1	TRBD2	once	TRBJ2-3	CASSGGTSDTDTQYF	TGCGCCAGCAGCGGCGGGACTAGCGATACAGATACGCAGTATTTT
TRBV9	.	few	TRBJ2-1	CASSTLGGAFNEQFF	TGTGCCAGCAGCACCCTAGGCGGAGCCTTTAATGAGCAGTTCTTC
TRBV10-3	TRBD2	once	TRBJ2-5	CAINPGLAEETQYF	TGTGCCATCAACCCGGGACTAGCGGAAGAGACCCAGTACTTC
TRBV15	.	.	TRBJ2-7	CATSRDRYEQYF	TGTGCCACCAGCAGAGATCGATACGAGCAGTACTTC
TRBV6-5	.	once	TRBJ1-4	CASSYSTGRGEKLFF	TGTGCCAGCAGTTACTCTACGGGAAGAGGCGAAAAACTGTTTTTT
TRBV6-1	.	.	TRBJ2-1	CASSDDPGPYNEQFF	TGTGCCAGCAGTGACGACCCGGGCCCTTACAATGAGCAGTTCTTC
TRBV10-1	.	.	TRBJ2-1	CASSPTWGRGSYNEQFF	TGCGCCAGCAGCCCGACGTGGGGGCGGGGGTCATACAATGAGCAGTTCTTC
TRBV12-3/TRBV12-4	.	.	TRBJ1-6	CASSHRDSPLHF	TGTGCCAGCAGTCACAGGGACTCACCCCTCCACTTT
TRBV28	.	once	TRBJ2-7	CATCGRLYEQYF	TGTGCCACGTGCGGACGGCTCTACGAGCAGTACTTC
TRBV19	.	.	TRBJ2-1	CASSIQRVMYNEQFF	TGTGCCAGTAGTATACAGCGGGTCATGTACAATGAGCAGTTCTTC
TRBV7-2	.	.	TRBJ2-3	CASSLRGVGDTQYF	TGTGCCAGCAGCTTACGAGGGGTTGGAGATACGCAGTATTTT
TRBV18	.	.	TRBJ1-1	CASSSTADTEAFF	TGTGCCAGCTCTTCGACAGCGGACACTGAAGCTTTCTTT
TRBV30	.	.	TRBJ1-5	CAWSVRISNQPQHF	TGTGCCTGGAGTGTACGCATTAGCAATCAGCCCCAGCATTTT
TRBV5-1	.	.	TRBJ2-2	CASSLRGGDTGELFF	TGCGCCAGCAGCCTCCGCGGAGGGGACACCGGGGAGCTGTTTTTT
TRBV5-1	TRBD2	.	TRBJ2-7	CASSPDSAREAYEQYF	TGCGCCAGCAGCCCCGACAGTGCCCGGGAGGCCTACGAGCAGTACTTC
TRBV10-3	.	.	TRBJ2-2	CAISRAAGVSGELFF	TGTGCCATCAGTCGTGCGGCAGGGGTGAGCGGGGAGCTGTTTTTT
TRBV7-8	.	.	TRBJ2-7	CASSFVRVYEQYF	TGTGCCAGCAGCTTCGTCAGGGTGTACGAGCAGTACTTC
TRBV4-3	TRBD1	.	TRBJ1-2	CASSLGTGYELLYGYTF	TGCGCCAGCAGCCTAGGGACAGGGTACGAGCTTTTGTATGGCTACACCTTC
TRBV6-1	TRBD1	.	TRBJ2-3	CASSEALGTGGTDTQYF	TGTGCCAGCAGTGAAGCCCTCGGGACAGGGGGCACAGATACGCAGTATTTT
TRBV18	.	.	TRBJ2-6	CASSPRVLGANVLTF	TGTGCCAGCTCACCGCGGGTTCTTGGGGCCAACGTCCTGACTTTC
TRBV5-4	TRBD1	once	TRBJ2-7	CASSYGTGDRYF	TGTGCCAGCAGCTACGGGACAGGGGACCGGTACTTC
TRBV5-1	.	.	TRBJ2-2	CASSYSWGRTGELFF	TGCGCCAGCAGCTATTCATGGGGGCGCACCGGGGAGCTGTTTTTT
TRBV5-1	.	.	TRBJ2-7	CASSSLQGYEQYF	TGCGCCAGCAGCTCGCTACAGGGATACGAGCAGTACTTC
TRBV6-4	.	.	TRBJ2-2	CASSQRSTGELFF	TGTGCCAGCAGTCAAAGGAGCACCGGGGAGCTGTTTTTT
TRBV28	.	.	TRBJ1-5	CASSLGTAGPQHF	TGTGCCAGCAGCTTAGGGACGGCGGGGCCCCAGCATTTT
TRBV9	.	.	TRBJ2-1	CASGTNGSYNEQFF	TGTGCCAGTGGAACTAACGGTTCCTACAATGAGCAGTTCTTC
TRBV5-4	.	.	TRBJ1-1	CASRRDTGYTEAFF	TGTGCCAGCAGGAGGGATACAGGGTACACTGAAGCTTTCTTT
TRBV10-2	TRBD1	.	TRBJ1-2	CASSEYPTGFNGYTF	TGCGCCAGCAGTGAATACCCGACAGGGTTCAATGGCTACACCTTC
TRBV29-1	.	large	TRBJ2-7	CSVEDPVRAGGEQYF	TGCAGCGTTGAAGATCCCGTGCGGGCAGGTGGCGAGCAGTACTTC
TRBV27	.	.	TRBJ2-2	CASSLFQERNTGELFF	TGTGCCAGCAGTTTATTCCAAGAGAGGAACACCGGGGAGCTGTTTTTT
TRBV28	TRBD1	.	TRBJ2-7	CASHRGLYEQYF	TGTGCCAGCCACAGGGGGCTATACGAGCAGTACTTC
TRBV11-2	TRBD2	.	TRBJ2-5	CASSLPFGLAGGQETQYF	TGTGCCAGCAGCTTGCCCTTCGGACTAGCGGGGGGCCAAGAGACCCAGTACTTC
TRBV7-8	.	.	TRBJ1-1	CASSLTERVRTEAFF	TGTGCCAGCAGCCTGACCGAGAGAGTCAGGACTGAAGCTTTCTTT
TRBV7-9	.	.	TRBJ1-1	CASSSHGVVTEAFF	TGTGCCAGCAGTTCCCACGGGGTAGTCACTGAAGCTTTCTTT
TRBV6-6	.	.	TRBJ2-6	CASSRVLLSVPSSGANVLTF	TGTGCCAGCAGTCGGGTCCTGCTTTCCGTTCCCAGCTCTGGGGCCAACGTCCTGACTTTC
TRBV28	.	once	TRBJ2-3	CASSPVRATRADTQYF	TGTGCCAGCAGTCCAGTAAGGGCTACCCGGGCAGATACGCAGTATTTT
TRBV19	.	.	TRBJ2-1	CASSRGESSYNEQFF	TGTGCCAGTAGCCGCGGGGAAAGCTCCTACAATGAGCAGTTCTTC
TRBV4-3	.	.	TRBJ1-2	CASSPGSGPYGYTF	TGCGCCAGCAGCCCAGGTTCGGGGCCCTATGGCTACACCTTC
TRBV28	.	.	TRBJ2-6	CASSLNSNSGANVLTF	TGTGCCAGCAGTCTGAATAGCAACTCTGGGGCCAACGTCCTGACTTTC
TRBV7-3	TRBD1	.	TRBJ2-3	CASSLEGGQVEGDTQYF	TGTGCCAGCAGCTTAGAAGGGGGACAGGTTGAAGGAGATACGCAGTATTTT
TRBV11-1	.	once	TRBJ1-6	CASSRKGNNSPLHF	TGTGCCAGCAGCCGAAAAGGGAATAATTCACCCCTCCACTTT
TRBV9	TRBD2	.	TRBJ2-5	CASSVATGGGLAGPQETQYF	TGTGCCAGCAGCGTAGCAACTGGGGGAGGACTAGCGGGGCCACAAGAGACCCAGTACTTC
TRBV15	.	.	TRBJ2-5	CATSEFGETQYF	TGTGCCACCAGCGAATTCGGAGAGACCCAGTACTTC